One and the same sample provided the 29 T cell receptor beta chains below, sequenced in a study of blood T cells in healthy people across ages. Alongside a J-beta primer mix, a sample-barcoded 5' primer served in a second PCR lasting roughly 6 to 11 cycles. TCRdb re-called the 5' RACE reads with MiXCR, one entry per CDR3 protein. The sample lists approximately 800,000 distinct CDR3 sequences, 53% occurring once. The sample consisted of blood. These receptors all come from a man of 80 years or more in good health.

The chain employs TRBV9 and TRBJ1-2; D uncertain. The germline V gene has CDR1 SGDLS and CDR2 YYNGEE. CDR3 length: 15 amino acids. V lost 0 bases and J 1 base, leaving 10 bases between the germline ends. The CDR3 here is CASSVAADLNYGYTF. The CDR3, as DNA: TGTGCCAGCAGCGTAGCAGCGGATCTTAACTATGGCTACACCTTC.

The rearrangement joins TRBV25-1 to TRBJ2-4; TRBD1 matches at 7 bases. Germline CDR1 is MGHDK and CDR2 is SYGVNS. J gave up 4 bases and V 3 bases, and 6 bases lay outside the gene matches. The CDR3 has 15 amino acids. The CDR3 region is CASSDQGGGKNIQYF. The CDR3 nucleotides read TGTGCCAGCAGTGACCAAGGGGGCGGGAAAAACATTCAGTACTTC.

The V call is TRBV5-1, the J call TRBJ2-6, with D perhaps matching TRBD1 (5 bases). The CDR3 is 16 amino acids. Trimming removed 7 bases from V and 0 bases from J, with 14 bases in between. CDR1 is SGHRS and CDR2 is YFSETQ in the germline V gene. The CDR3 sequence: CASSDTQSSGANVLTF. In DNA form, the CDR3 reads TGCGCCAGCTCGGACACTCAAAGCTCTGGGGCCAACGTCCTGACTTTC.

This clonotype occurred once. This rearrangement joins TRBV18 to TRBJ2-5; D is possibly TRBD1 (5 bases). TRBJ2-7 explains the end of the DNA better; the J call may be wrong. The CDR3 totals 14 residues. Germline values: CDR1 KGHSH, CDR2 LQKENI. This chain's CDR3 is CASSPQQGIDEQYF. The DNA of the CDR3 is TGTGCCAGCTCACCACAGCAGGGTATCGACGAGCAGTACTTC.

The chain links TRBV5-1 to TRBJ2-1; 12 bases fit TRBD2. The CDR3 totals 19 residues. The trim removed 3 bases at V and 4 bases at J, leaving 14 bases unmatched. From germline, CDR1 is SGHRS and CDR2 YFSETQ. In nucleotides, the CDR3 is TGCGCCAGCAGCTCCCATATAGTGGCGACTAGCGGGAGTTACAATGAGCAGTTCTTC. This sequence encodes CASSSHIVATSGSYNEQFF.

The chain has TRBV12-5 and TRBJ2-1; 10 nucleotides agree with TRBD2. With 0 bases clipped from V and 0 bases from J, the junction kept 11 bases outside the gene matches. The CDR3 contains 20 residues. Germline V gives CDR1 LGHNT, CDR2 FRNRAP. In DNA, the CDR3 is TGTGCTAGTGGTTTGGTACTTGGTAGCGGGAGGTCAAGCTCCTACAATGAGCAGTTCTTC. Translating gives CASGLVLGSGRSSSYNEQFF.

This rearrangement joins TRBV20-1 to TRBJ1-6; TRBD1 is a possible D gene (6 bases). The ends were cut back, 1 base at V and 0 bases at J, with 16 bases in the middle. Per the germline V gene, CDR1 is DFQATT and CDR2 is SNEGSKA (reference sequence). The CDR3 consists of 18 residues. CDR3 residues: CSARGGGGPSSYNSPLHF. In DNA, the CDR3 is TGCAGTGCTAGAGGGGGAGGGGGGCCGAGCTCCTATAATTCACCCCTCCACTTT.

This chain joins TRBV7-2 and TRBJ1-1; 7 bases agree with TRBD1. CDR1 and CDR2 from the germline V gene are SGHTA and FQGNSA. The CDR3 totals 16 residues. J lost 1 base, V lost 5 bases, and 10 bases had no gene match. This chain's CDR3 is CASSQTTGISNTEAFF. DNA of the CDR3: TGTGCCAGCAGCCAAACGACAGGGATCTCGAACACTGAAGCTTTCTTT.

This clonotype was detected a few times. V is TRBV6-5 and J is TRBJ2-1; 13 bases fit TRBD2. This CDR3 region has 18 residues. V lost 2 bases to trimming and J lost 1 base; unmatched junction nucleotides: 5. Per germline, CDR1 MNHEY and CDR2 SVGAGI. CDR3 residues: CASSYTGLAGSSYNEQFF. The CDR3 DNA follows: TGTGCCAGCAGTTACACGGGACTAGCGGGATCTTCCTACAATGAGCAGTTCTTC.

The V call is TRBV4-2, the J call TRBJ2-5; no firm D call. The better agreement between TRBJ2-7 and the DNA end casts doubt on the J call. Germline V gives CDR1 LGHNA, CDR2 YNFKEQ. The CDR3 length is 17 residues. CDR3 amino acids: CASSQDSTAGQACEQYF. CDR3 sequence (DNA): TGTGCCAGCAGCCAAGATAGTACCGCCGGGCAAGCGTGCGAGCAGTACTTC.

For the CDR3, the DNA is TGTGCCAGACCGGTGAGGTGCGGGAGGGCCTCCTACGAGCAGTACTTC. Its protein is CARPVRCGRASYEQYF. The chain uses TRBV28 and TRBJ2-7; 9 nucleotides align to TRBD2. CDR1 MDHEN and CDR2 SYDVKM come from the germline V gene. The CDR3 is 16 residues long. J was trimmed by 0 bases and V by 9 bases; bases with no gene match: 12.

The V gene is TRBV10-3, the J gene TRBJ2-1; D is perhaps TRBD1 or TRBD2 (6 bases each). Germline CDR1 and CDR2: ENHRY and SYGVKD. V lost 0 bases and J 9 bases, leaving 12 bases between the germline ends. CDR3 length: 14 amino acids. CDR3 DNA: TGTGCCATCAGTGAGTCTACGGGGGCGAGTGAGCAGTTCTTC. It specifies CAISESTGASEQFF.

The chain has TRBV20-1 and TRBJ1-1, with D uncertain. Germline V gene sequence: CDR1 DFQATT, CDR2 SNEGSKA (reference sequence). V lost 3 bases and J 3 bases, leaving 8 bases between the germline ends. CDR3 length: 12 residues. CDR3 region: CSASRQHTEAFF. Here the CDR3 DNA reads TGCAGTGCTAGTCGGCAGCACACTGAAGCTTTCTTT.

The chain couples TRBV12-3 or TRBV12-4 to TRBJ2-7, with 10 bases fitting TRBD1. V gave up 2 bases and J gave up 2 bases; unmatched junction bases: 3. The CDR3 has 15 amino acids. The CDR3 loop is CASSLHGTGAYEQYF. CDR3 coding DNA: TGTGCCAGCAGTTTACATGGGACAGGGGCCTACGAGCAGTACTTC.

This chain uses TRBV20-1 with TRBJ2-1, with 9 nucleotides matching TRBD2. Germline CDR1 reads DFQATT; CDR2 reads SNEGSKA (reference sequence). CDR3 length: 16 residues. With 1 base clipped from V and 0 bases from J, the junction kept 4 bases outside the gene matches. This chain's CDR3 is CSARGLAASSYNEQFF. The DNA for the CDR3 is TGCAGTGCTAGAGGACTAGCGGCAAGCTCCTACAATGAGCAGTTCTTC.

The chain is built from TRBV28 and TRBJ1-4, with no clear D. The CDR3 loop spans 13 amino acids. V was trimmed by 3 bases and J by 16 bases, leaving 18 bases between them. Germline V gene lookup returns CDR1 MDHEN and CDR2 SYDVKM. CDR3 DNA sequence: TGTGCCAGCAGTTTGCCTACCCCGGCGTCACCGTTTTTT. Amino acids: CASSLPTPASPFF.

The CDR3 DNA sequence: TGTGCCAGCAGATTGGAATTAACTAAGGGCTACACCTTC. Amino acids: CASRLELTKGYTF. J is TRBJ1-2 and V is TRBV12-3 or TRBV12-4; no firm D call. The CDR3 contains 13 residues. V gave up 6 bases and J gave up 8 bases, with 16 bases separating them.

This clonotype was observed a few times. The chain employs TRBV6-5 and TRBJ2-4, with D possibly TRBD2 on 6 matching bases. The CDR3 length is 15 residues. V was shortened by 0 bases and J by 8 bases, with 14 bases between the two germline ends. The V gene's germline CDR1 is MNHEY and CDR2 SVGAGI. CDR3 nucleotide sequence: TGTGCCAGCAGTTACTCGGAACTAGCAGGCCACATTCAGTACTTC. Its translation: CASSYSELAGHIQYF.

V usage is TRBV20-1 and J usage is TRBJ1-2; 9 bases line up with TRBD1. Losses at the gene ends were 6 bases for V and 6 bases for J; bases not matched to a gene: 11. Germline V gene data show CDR1 as DFQATT and CDR2 as SNEGSKA (reference sequence). The CDR3 runs 14 residues. For the CDR3, the DNA is TGCAGTGCCAACCCGGGGACAGGGATAGATGGCTACACCTTC. This encodes CSANPGTGIDGYTF.

This clonotype was seen more than once but under ten times. The gene calls are TRBV4-1 and TRBJ2-1, with D possibly TRBD2 on 5 matching bases. Trimming pared 1 base from V and 0 bases from J, leaving 10 bases between. This CDR3 spans 16 amino acids. Germline V gene sequence: CDR1 MGHRA, CDR2 YSYEKL. The CDR3 region is CASSQGVGVSYNEQFF. CDR3 bases: TGCGCCAGCAGCCAAGGTGTGGGAGTCTCCTACAATGAGCAGTTCTTC.

The chain links TRBV7-9 to TRBJ2-5; D may be TRBD1 (6 bases). Trimming removed 4 bases from V and 1 base from J, with 13 bases in between. CDR1 and CDR2 from the germline V gene are SEHNR and FQNEAQ (reference sequence). The CDR3 is 15 amino acids. CDR3 nucleotides: TGTGCCAGCAGCTCTGGTGGACAGTTCCAAGAGACCCAGTACTTC. It encodes CASSSGGQFQETQYF.

With regard to this clonotype: At one end, the junction sequence differs from germline, possibly due to a read error. CDR3 DNA sequence: TGTGCTAGCAGCACGGGACAGGGGAATGAGCAGTTCTTC. Encoded protein: CASSTGQGNEQFF. This chain uses TRBV7-7 with TRBJ2-1; 10 bases align to TRBD1. The CDR3 sequence is 13 residues long. Germline V gene data show CDR1 as SSHAT and CDR2 as FNYEAQ (reference sequence).

In DNA, the CDR3 is TGTGCCAGCAAAGGCAGGGCATCAACTAATGAAAAACTGTTTTTT. Amino acid sequence: CASKGRASTNEKLFF. The rearrangement joins TRBV2 to TRBJ1-4, with TRBD1 as a possible D gene (5 bases). V lost 7 bases to trimming and J lost 0 bases, with 12 bases between them. CDR1 is SNHLY, CDR2 FYNNEI, per germline. This CDR3 has 15 residues.

This sequence joins TRBV4-1 and TRBJ2-3, with 9 bases that match TRBD2. Germline-derived CDR1 and CDR2 are MGHRA and YSYEKL. This CDR3 comprises 15 residues. The junction had 21 bases not matched to a gene; V was cut back by 9 bases and J by 14 bases. The CDR3 protein is CARTGAGGPRRYAYF. CDR3 coding DNA: TGCGCCAGGACCGGGGCGGGAGGGCCTCGCAGATACGCGTATTTT.

In regard to this clonotype: A read error may produce the germline difference seen at one junction end. The rearrangement joins TRBV24-1 to TRBJ2-3; 12 nucleotides match TRBD2. Germline V gene lookup returns CDR1 KGHDR and CDR2 SFDVKD. There are 14 residues in the CDR3. This CDR3 reads CATSGTSGTGTQYF. The CDR3 coding sequence is TGTGCCACCAGTGGGACTAGCGGGACAGGTACGCAGTATTTT.

This clonotype turned up a few times. CDR3 residues: CASTGGGYLNEQFF. CDR3 nucleotides: TGCGCCAGCACGGGGGGCGGATACCTCAATGAGCAGTTCTTC. The chain links TRBV5-1 to TRBJ2-1, with D tentatively TRBD2 (7 bases). Germline CDR1 is SGHRS and CDR2 is YFSETQ. The germline V and J ends were trimmed by 6 bases and 6 bases, with 16 bases remaining between them. The CDR3 runs 14 residues.

With respect to this clonotype: The junction and the germline gene differ at one end; a read error may be behind it. CDR3 nucleotides: TGCAGTGCCGTACAAGGGGCCTTGGACTATGGCAACACCTTC. As protein: CSAVQGALDYGNTF. The chain joins TRBV20-1 to TRBJ1-2; TRBD1 is a possible D gene (5 bases). The CDR3 has 14 residues. CDR1 is DFQATT and CDR2 is SNEGSKA in the germline V gene (reference sequence).

This chain joins TRBV7-2 and TRBJ2-4, with 8 bases lining up with TRBD2. The J call may be faulty, since TRBJ2-7 better matches the DNA end. The CDR3 extends over 15 amino acids. Germline V gene sequence: CDR1 SGHTA, CDR2 FQGNSA. The CDR3 reads CASSRRRAGAAEQYF. The CDR3 region has the DNA TGTGCCAGCAGCCGCAGGCGAGCGGGAGCGGCCGAGCAGTACTTC.

The chain has TRBV4-1 and TRBJ2-7, with 9 bases fitting TRBD1. The CDR3 has 16 amino acids. Looked up from germline, CDR1 is MGHRA and CDR2 is YSYEKL. J gave up 3 bases and V 5 bases, and 11 bases lay outside the gene matches. The CDR3 loop is CASSSPVGTGIYEQYF. The CDR3 DNA is TGCGCCAGCAGCTCACCCGTTGGGACAGGGATCTACGAGCAGTACTTC.